The rows below give T cell receptor beta chains drawn from one sample of a study of blood T cell repertoires in COVID-19. TCRdb keeps only in-frame clones here, not all; method: immunoSEQ multiplex PCR. The table records under 250,000 clones, approximately 89% of them present only once. Sequencing was performed on PBMCs or T cells enriched from blood (not recorded which). The receptors come from a woman aged 25 to 39 who had been exposed to COVID-19. The CDR3 runs from the conserved cysteine through the conserved F or W. The order of the fields is clone size, J gene, V gene, D gene, CDR3 protein, CDR3 DNA. A D gene is named only where the DNA matches it firmly. Size tells how often a clone was seen (once, few, many) or the class of an expanded clone, and some rows leave it out.

clone size: .; J gene: TRBJ1-2; V gene: TRBV7-3; D gene: TRBD1; CDR3 protein: CASSLMKARQGYGYTF; CDR3 DNA: TGTGCCAGCAGCTTAATGAAGGCCCGACAGGGGTATGGCTACACCTTC
clone size: .; J gene: TRBJ1-2; V gene: TRBV30; D gene: .; CDR3 protein: CAWSRTPGSTGYTF; CDR3 DNA: TGTGCCTGGAGTCGAACCCCGGGATCTACTGGCTACACCTTC
clone size: .; J gene: TRBJ2-7; V gene: TRBV14; D gene: TRBD1; CDR3 protein: CASSRDRGRAYEQYF; CDR3 DNA: TGTGCCAGCAGCCGGGACAGGGGGCGAGCCTACGAGCAGTACTTC
clone size: .; J gene: TRBJ1-4; V gene: TRBV28; D gene: .; CDR3 protein: CASSDRDTTNEKLFF; CDR3 DNA: TGTGCCAGCAGCGACAGAGATACAACTAATGAAAAACTGTTTTTT
clone size: .; J gene: TRBJ2-7; V gene: TRBV12-3/TRBV12-4; D gene: .; CDR3 protein: CASSFRSYEQYF; CDR3 DNA: TGTGCCAGCAGTTTCCGGTCCTACGAGCAGTACTTC
clone size: .; J gene: TRBJ2-5; V gene: TRBV29-1; D gene: TRBD2; CDR3 protein: CSVEPGGIETQYF; CDR3 DNA: TGCAGCGTTGAGCCGGGAGGGATAGAGACCCAGTACTTC
clone size: .; J gene: TRBJ1-4; V gene: TRBV6-4; D gene: .; CDR3 protein: CASSPPYRVNGLKLFF; CDR3 DNA: TGTGCCAGCAGTCCACCCTACAGGGTAAATGGGTTAAAACTGTTTTTT
clone size: .; J gene: TRBJ1-6; V gene: TRBV6-1; D gene: TRBD1; CDR3 protein: CASSDDRGQGYNSPLHF; CDR3 DNA: TGTGCCAGCAGTGACGATAGAGGACAGGGGTATAATTCACCCCTCCACTTT
clone size: few; J gene: TRBJ2-1; V gene: TRBV5-4; D gene: TRBD2; CDR3 protein: CASSLGGGSRYNEQFF; CDR3 DNA: TGTGCCAGCAGCTTGGGGGGCGGGAGTCGGTACAATGAGCAGTTCTTC
clone size: .; J gene: TRBJ2-3; V gene: TRBV29-1; D gene: .; CDR3 protein: CSVVGDIHSSRDTQYF; CDR3 DNA: TGCAGCGTTGTGGGGGACATACATTCTTCAAGAGATACGCAGTATTTT
clone size: .; J gene: TRBJ1-2; V gene: TRBV21-1; D gene: .; CDR3 protein: CASSNLNYGYTF; CDR3 DNA: TGTGCCAGCAGCAACCTGAACTATGGCTACACCTTC
clone size: once; J gene: TRBJ2-5; V gene: TRBV11-3; D gene: TRBD2; CDR3 protein: CASSRGLAGGQETQYF; CDR3 DNA: TGTGCCAGCAGCCGTGGACTAGCGGGAGGCCAAGAGACCCAGTACTTC
clone size: .; J gene: TRBJ2-7; V gene: TRBV30; D gene: .; CDR3 protein: CAWSVAGYEQYF; CDR3 DNA: TGTGCCTGGAGTGTAGCAGGGTACGAGCAGTACTTC